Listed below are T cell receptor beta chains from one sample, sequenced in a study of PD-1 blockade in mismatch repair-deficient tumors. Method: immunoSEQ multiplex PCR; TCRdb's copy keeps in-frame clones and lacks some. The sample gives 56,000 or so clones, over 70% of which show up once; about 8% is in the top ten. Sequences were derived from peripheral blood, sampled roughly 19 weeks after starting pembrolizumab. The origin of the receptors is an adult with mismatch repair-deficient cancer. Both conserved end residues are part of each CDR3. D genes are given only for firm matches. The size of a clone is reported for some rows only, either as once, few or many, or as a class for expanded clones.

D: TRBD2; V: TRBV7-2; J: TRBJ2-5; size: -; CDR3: CASSLGVAGGETQYF; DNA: TGTGCCAGCAGCTTAGGGGTAGCGGGGGGGGAGACCCAGTACTTC
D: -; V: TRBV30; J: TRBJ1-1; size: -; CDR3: CAWSGGLGQYLNTEAFF; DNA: TGTGCCTGGAGTGGAGGACTTGGTCAATACCTGAACACTGAAGCTTTCTTT
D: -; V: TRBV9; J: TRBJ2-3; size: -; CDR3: CASSAGHQKGSDTQYF; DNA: TGTGCCAGCAGCGCAGGACATCAAAAAGGGTCAGATACGCAGTATTTT
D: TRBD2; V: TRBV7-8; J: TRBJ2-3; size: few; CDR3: CASSFTGLASTDTQYF; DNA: TGTGCCAGCAGCTTTACGGGACTAGCCTCAACAGATACGCAGTATTTT
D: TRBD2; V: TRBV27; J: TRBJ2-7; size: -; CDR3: CASSILPGLAGEAGEQYF; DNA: TGTGCCAGCAGTATCCTCCCGGGACTAGCGGGAGAAGCGGGCGAGCAGTACTTC
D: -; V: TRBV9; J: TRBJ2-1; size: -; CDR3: CASSVAVGATYNEQFF; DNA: TGTGCCAGCAGCGTAGCTGTAGGGGCGACCTACAATGAGCAGTTCTTC
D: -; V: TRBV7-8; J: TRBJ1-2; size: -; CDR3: CASSLADNYGYTF; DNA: TGTGCCAGCAGCTTAGCGGATAACTATGGCTACACCTTC
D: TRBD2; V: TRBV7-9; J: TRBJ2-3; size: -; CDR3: CASSLVLAGHTDTQYF; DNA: TGTGCCAGCAGCTTAGTACTAGCGGGCCACACAGATACGCAGTATTTT
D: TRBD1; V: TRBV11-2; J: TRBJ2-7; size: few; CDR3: CASSSLDRVWAEQYF; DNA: TGTGCCAGCAGCTCTCTGGACAGGGTTTGGGCCGAGCAGTACTTC
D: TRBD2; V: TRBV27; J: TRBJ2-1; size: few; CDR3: CASSLLGLADIEQFF; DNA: TGTGCCAGCAGTTTATTGGGACTAGCTGATATTGAGCAGTTCTTC
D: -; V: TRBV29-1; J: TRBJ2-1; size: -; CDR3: CSVGREWYNEQFF; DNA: TGCAGCGTTGGCCGGGAGTGGTACAATGAGCAGTTCTTC
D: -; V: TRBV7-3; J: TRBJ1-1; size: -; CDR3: CASSLTGTSAEAFF; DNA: TGTGCCAGCAGCTTAACAGGGACAAGCGCTGAAGCTTTCTTT
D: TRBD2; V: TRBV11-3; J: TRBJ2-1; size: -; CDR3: CASKGLAGGRLSIDEQFF; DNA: TGTGCCAGCAAGGGACTAGCGGGAGGACGACTATCCATCGATGAGCAGTTCTTC
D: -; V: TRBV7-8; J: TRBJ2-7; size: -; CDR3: CASSLSYSYEQYF; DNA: TGTGCCAGCAGCTTAAGTTACTCCTACGAGCAGTACTTC
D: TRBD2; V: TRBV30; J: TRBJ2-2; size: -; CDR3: CAWNSGRKTGELFF; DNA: TGTGCCTGGAATAGCGGGAGGAAAACCGGGGAGCTGTTTTTT
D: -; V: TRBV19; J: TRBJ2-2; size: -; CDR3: CASSILTAGPGELFF; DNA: TGTGCCAGTAGTATTTTGACAGCAGGCCCCGGGGAGCTGTTTTTT
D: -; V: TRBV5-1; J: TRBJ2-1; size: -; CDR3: CASSSLGGNEQFF; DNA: TGCGCCAGCAGCTCCCTAGGGGGTAATGAGCAGTTCTTC
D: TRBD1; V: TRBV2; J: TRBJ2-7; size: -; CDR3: CASSGGQARPWEQYF; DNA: TGTGCCAGCAGTGGCGGACAGGCAAGGCCGTGGGAGCAGTACTTC
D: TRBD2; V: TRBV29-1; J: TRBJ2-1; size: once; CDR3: CSVAPRLARNEQFF; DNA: TGCAGCGTTGCTCCGAGACTAGCTCGGAATGAGCAGTTCTTC
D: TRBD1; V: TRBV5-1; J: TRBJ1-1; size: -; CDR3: CASSLLQGAGTEAFF; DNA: TGCGCCAGCAGCCTTCTACAGGGGGCAGGGACTGAAGCTTTCTTT
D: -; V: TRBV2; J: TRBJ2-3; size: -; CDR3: CASSGPVSTDTQYF; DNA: TGTGCCAGCAGTGGACCGGTTAGCACAGATACGCAGTATTTT
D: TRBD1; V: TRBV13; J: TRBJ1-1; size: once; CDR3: CASSPRTGGTEAFF; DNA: TGTGCCAGCAGCCCCAGGACAGGGGGCACTGAAGCTTTCTTT
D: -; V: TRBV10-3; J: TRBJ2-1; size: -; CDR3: CAISPGQDYITMTQFF; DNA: TGTGCCATCAGTCCCGGACAGGACTATATAACAATGACGCAGTTCTTC
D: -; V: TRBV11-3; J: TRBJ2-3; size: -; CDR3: CASSLGTDYGADTQYF; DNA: TGTGCCAGCAGCTTAGGGACCGACTATGGCGCAGATACGCAGTATTTT
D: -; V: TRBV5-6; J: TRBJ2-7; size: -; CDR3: CASSPGTIYEQYF; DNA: TGTGCCAGCAGCCCCGGGACAATATACGAGCAGTACTTC
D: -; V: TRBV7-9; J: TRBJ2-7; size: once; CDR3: CASSPRWDEQYF; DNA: TGTGCCAGCAGCCCGCGGTGGGACGAGCAGTACTTC